This TCR beta chain stems from a study of control samples from healthy donors and cancer patients. Between the trimmed V and J ends, which lost 0 bases and 9 bases, there was a span of 9 bases. The germline CDR1 and CDR2 sequences are SGHRS and YFSETQ. The CDR3 consists of 13 residues. Sequenced by immunoSEQ multiplex PCR; TCRdb stores in-frame clones only, minus some. The sample contains around 31,000 clones, approximately 94% of which appear only once. Source material: blood. The chain employs TRBV5-1 and TRBJ2-2; no firm D call. The receptor's source is a man aged 60 to 69 in good health. This CDR3 reads CASSLEGIRELFF. In DNA form, the CDR3 reads TGCGCCAGCAGCTTGGAAGGGATTCGGGAGCTGTTTTTT.